This TCR beta chain was observed in a study of blood T cell repertoires in COVID-19. Study in general: Samples came from the United States, Italy and Spain, spanning acute and convalescent COVID-19.

Only in-frame clones appear in the TCRdb table, and some are missing; sequencing was by immunoSEQ multiplex PCR. In the table there are about 180,000 clones, 88% of which are singletons. Only one count was recorded for this clone. Recruits, aged roughly 18 to 90 years, lived in 20 to 30 US areas. Two negative PCRs, clearance, or symptom resolution had been documented for recovered Cohort 3 donors. The sequence came from a woman aged 18-35 years who had recovered from COVID-19. Sequenced input: PBMCs or T cells enriched from blood (not recorded which).

The CDR3, as DNA: TGTGCCAGCAGCTTGGTCTCCAGGGGGCGGGAGGGCTACACCTTC. This encodes CASSLVSRGREGYTF. V usage is TRBV5-4 and J usage is TRBJ1-2; TRBD1 matches 8 bases. The germline CDR1 and CDR2 sequences are SGHNT and YYREEE (reference sequence). The CDR3 extends over 15 amino acids. After removal of 0 bases from V and 8 bases from J, the junction contained 9 bases not matched to a gene.